These 22 T cell receptor beta chains originate from one sample sequenced in a study of CD8 T cells in ankylosing spondylitis. Regarding the study as a whole: Seemingly distinctive of ankylosing spondylitis blood was a TCR beta motif formed by eight highly homologous variants.

For these receptors, no antigen is known. From the 5' RACE reads, TCRdb called clonotypes with MiXCR, one entry per CDR3 protein. This sample has roughly 490,000 distinct CDR3 sequences, with under 5.5% found just once. The sequenced material came from blood, either unsorted or a sorted T cell fraction (not recorded which). The receptor set was obtained from a male donor with ankylosing spondylitis.

The sample holds many counts of this clonotype. The chain combines TRBV4-3 with TRBJ2-5, with D perhaps TRBD1 (5 bases). The CDR3 has 16 amino acids. V lost 0 bases and J lost 1, with 12 bases in between. CDR1 is LGHNA, CDR2 YSLEER, per germline. In nucleotides, the CDR3 is TGCGCCAGCAGCCAAGATCTCCTTAGGGGCCAAGAGACCCAGTACTTC. Residues: CASSQDLLRGQETQYF.

This clonotype was observed at least ten times. This chain connects TRBV5-1 to TRBJ2-1; 10 bases are a match to TRBD2. CDR1 is SGHRS and CDR2 is YFSETQ in the germline V gene. CDR3 size: 15 residues. V shed 6 bases and J 4 bases; nucleotides not matched to a gene: 7. CDR3 sequence (DNA): TGCGCCAGCACCGCGATAGCGGGAGGATACAATGAGCAGTTCTTC. It yields the protein CASTAIAGGYNEQFF.

This clonotype was detected many times. The rearrangement joins TRBV12-3 or TRBV12-4 to TRBJ1-2; unclear D gene. Trimming stripped 6 bases from V and 7 bases from J, with 12 bases between. The CDR3 is 12 residues long. The CDR3 sequence: CASSPTRAGYTF. The CDR3 DNA sequence: TGTGCCAGCAGCCCTACCCGGGCTGGCTACACCTTC.

The V call is TRBV2, the J call TRBJ2-7, with D tentatively TRBD1 (6 bases). Germline CDR1 is SNHLY and CDR2 is FYNNEI. The length of the CDR3 is 14 residues. Trimming removed 1 base at V and 9 bases at J, with 16 bases between. The CDR3 DNA reads TGTGCCAGCAGTGAAGATCGGACAGTCTTTGGGCAGTACTTC. Its translation is CASSEDRTVFGQYF.

This clonotype was seen many times. The rearrangement links TRBV5-6 to TRBJ1-6; no firm D call. Germline CDR1 SGHDT, CDR2 YYEEEE. The V and J ends lost 2 bases and 5 bases respectively, with 17 bases between them. The CDR3 length is 17 residues. The CDR3 DNA is TGTGCCAGCAGCTTTCGATGGGGTGTGGGTGATAATTCACCCCTCCACTTT. Translating gives CASSFRWGVGDNSPLHF.

This clonotype was seen at least ten times. The rearrangement links TRBV6-2 or TRBV6-3 to TRBJ2-5; possible D gene TRBD2, 6 bases. The CDR3 spans 13 residues. V was clipped by 4 bases and J by 8 bases, with 14 bases between them. Germline assignment: CDR1 MNHEY and CDR2 SVGEGT. The CDR3 DNA reads as TGTGCCAGCAGTTTTTCAGCGGGTGTAACCCAGTACTTC. Residues: CASSFSAGVTQYF.

This clonotype was seen at least ten times. The rearrangement links TRBV20-1 to TRBJ1-5; 8 bases align to TRBD1. Germline assignment: CDR1 DFQATT and CDR2 SNEGSKA (reference sequence). The CDR3 runs to 15 residues. Unmatched junction bases numbered 12, after V lost 6 bases and J lost 5 bases. CDR3 protein: CSARSRQGTYQPQHF. The CDR3, as DNA: TGCAGTGCCCGGTCCCGACAGGGGACCTATCAGCCCCAGCATTTT.

This clonotype has ten or more counts. V gene TRBV7-9 combines with J gene TRBJ2-3; TRBD2 might be the D (6 bases). CDR1 SEHNR and CDR2 FQNEAQ come from the germline V gene (reference sequence). The CDR3 sequence is 15 residues long. The V end was cut by 2 bases, the J end by 0 bases, with 9 bases between. The CDR3 coding sequence is TGTGCCAGCAGCTTAAGCGGGCTTAGCACAGATACGCAGTATTTT. Translation: CASSLSGLSTDTQYF.

At least ten counts were recorded for this clonotype. The gene calls are TRBV29-1 and TRBJ2-7, with 8 nucleotides matching TRBD1. The germline V gene encodes CDR1 SQVTM and CDR2 ANQGSEA. The J segment lost 0 bases and the V segment lost 5 bases, leaving 6 bases of the junction unmatched. The CDR3 spans 14 residues. The CDR3, as DNA: TGCAGCGTTAGTCGGACAGGGAGCTCCTACGAGCAGTACTTC. This encodes CSVSRTGSSYEQYF.

There are many counts of this clonotype. The chain couples TRBV5-1 to TRBJ2-7; no definite D call. The CDR3 loop spans 14 amino acids. Germline V gene lookup returns CDR1 SGHRS and CDR2 YFSETQ. Trimming took off 3 bases at V and 3 bases at J, with 13 bases between the two ends. The CDR3 protein is CASSSSGRIYEQYF. The CDR3 DNA is TGCGCCAGCAGCTCTTCCGGCCGCATCTACGAGCAGTACTTC.

The V call is TRBV2, the J call TRBJ2-5, with TRBD1 matching 8 bases. The CDR3 runs to 15 residues. J gave up 5 bases and V 4 bases, and 9 bases lay outside the gene matches. The germline CDR1 and CDR2 sequences are SNHLY and FYNNEI. The CDR3, as DNA: TGTGCCAGCAGTGGTCGGACAGGGATTCGGGAGACCCAGTACTTC. Encoded protein: CASSGRTGIRETQYF.

This clonotype was seen at least ten times. The chain employs TRBV7-2 and TRBJ2-3; D could derive from TRBD1 or TRBD2 (5 bases each). The CDR3 has 14 residues. Germline assignment: CDR1 SGHTA and CDR2 FQGNSA. CDR3 protein: CANDWGGSTDTQYF. The DNA for the CDR3 is TGTGCAAATGACTGGGGCGGGAGCACAGATACGCAGTATTTT.

The table lists this clonotype with many counts. This chain uses TRBV12-3 or TRBV12-4 with TRBJ1-6; D remains ambiguous. Trimming removed 3 bases at V and 10 bases at J, with 7 bases between. CDR3 length: 12 amino acids. In DNA form, the CDR3 reads TGTGCCAGCAGTTTTTCGCGGTCACCCCTCCACTTT. Protein: CASSFSRSPLHF.

This clonotype was observed once. A read error may be the cause here, since a much bigger clone is one base away. The genes are TRBV6-2 or TRBV6-3 and TRBJ2-7; D assignment may be TRBD1 or TRBD2 (5 bases each). V was cut by 8 bases and J by 3 bases, with 17 bases left in between. The CDR3 has 14 amino acids. Looked up from germline, CDR1 is MNHEY and CDR2 is SVGEGT. CDR3 coding DNA: TGTGCCAGCCAGCCGGGACCCGGATACTACGAGCAGTACTTC. Residues: CASQPGPGYYEQYF.

Points on this clonotype: The junction departs from the called germline gene at one end, perhaps through a read error. The chain has TRBV11-3 and TRBJ2-2; a weak D match, TRBD2 (7 bases). The germline V gene encodes CDR1 SGHNT and CDR2 YENEEA. The CDR3 is made up of 13 amino acids. The CDR3 DNA follows: TGTGCCAGCAGCAGGGGGGGGACCGGGGATCTGTTTTTT. Its protein product is CASSRGGTGDLFF.

This clonotype was detected only a few times. The chain employs TRBV7-2 and TRBJ2-7; 11 positions agree with TRBD2. CDR3 length: 17 residues. CDR1 SGHTA and CDR2 FQGNSA come from the germline V gene. V was clipped by 3 bases and J by 0 bases; unmatched bases: 7. The CDR3 loop reads CASSLTKGLADSYEQYF. For the CDR3, the DNA is TGTGCCAGCAGCTTGACCAAGGGACTAGCGGACTCCTACGAGCAGTACTTC.

This clonotype was picked up many times. Relative to the germline gene, one junction end is altered; a read error may explain this. The CDR3 here is CAISESGGIAGDF. In DNA, the CDR3 is TGTGCCATCAGTGAGTCGGGGGGAATAGCAGGGGACTTC. The chain combines TRBV10-3 with TRBJ2-4; perhaps D is TRBD1 or TRBD2 (6 bases each). The CDR3 runs 13 residues. Germline CDR1 ENHRY, CDR2 SYGVKD.

This clonotype was recorded at least ten times. The rearrangement links TRBV29-1 to TRBJ2-3, with 7 nucleotides matching TRBD2. Trimming took 3 bases from V and 0 from J; bases not matched to a gene: 12. CDR1 SQVTM and CDR2 ANQGSEA come from the germline V gene. The CDR3 spans 17 residues. The CDR3 sequence: CSVDRGDLAASTDTQYF. CDR3 in DNA: TGCAGCGTTGACCGTGGGGACCTAGCGGCTAGCACAGATACGCAGTATTTT.

This clonotype was picked up a small number of times. V is TRBV20-1 and J is TRBJ1-1, with D possibly being TRBD1 (5 bases). The germline V gene has CDR1 DFQATT and CDR2 SNEGSKA (reference sequence). This CDR3 spans 13 amino acids. V lost 6 bases to trimming and J lost 3 bases, with 14 bases between them. The CDR3 DNA reads as TGCAGTGCCATGACAGATTCAGACACTGAAGCTTTCTTT. Its translation: CSAMTDSDTEAFF.

This clonotype was seen ten or more times. V gene TRBV2 combines with J gene TRBJ2-7; D ambiguous. Trimming took off 7 bases at V and 0 bases at J, with 7 bases between the two ends. This CDR3 has 12 residues. Germline V CDR1 and CDR2: SNHLY, FYNNEI. Here the CDR3 reads CASTELSYEQYF. The CDR3, as DNA: TGTGCCAGCACAGAACTCTCCTACGAGCAGTACTTC. Full variable domain (rest looked up from reference TRBV2 and TRBJ2-7): EPEVTQTPSHQVTQMGQEVILRCVPISNHLYFYWYRQILGQKVEFLVSFYNNEISEKSEIFDDQFSVERPDGSNFTLKIRSTKLEDSAMYFCASTELSYEQYFGPGTRLTVT.

The sample holds many counts of this clonotype. The V gene is TRBV27, the J gene TRBJ2-1; no clear D gene. The germline V and J ends were trimmed by 0 bases and 8 bases, with 11 bases remaining between them. The CDR3 consists of 14 residues. Germline loops: CDR1 MNHEY, CDR2 SMNVEV (reference sequence). CDR3 in DNA: TGTGCCAGCAGTTTATCTAGGCTAGTCCATGAGCAGTTCTTC. It yields the protein CASSLSRLVHEQFF.

This clonotype was observed at least ten times. The rearrangement uses TRBV5-1 and TRBJ2-4; D may be TRBD1 (6 bases). Germline values: CDR1 SGHRS, CDR2 YFSETQ. The length of the CDR3 is 14 residues. Trimming left V 3 bases short and J 7 bases short, with 14 bases between. The CDR3 loop reads CASSWGPGSNIQYF. CDR3 DNA: TGCGCCAGCAGCTGGGGGCCAGGGTCGAACATTCAGTACTTC.